These T cell receptor beta chains were read from a single sample in a study of cytomegalovirus exposure and HLA in healthy donors. Profiled with immunoSEQ multiplex PCR; TCRdb holds only in-frame clones, not every one. The repertoire includes 150,000 to 200,000 clones, over 75% of them detected once, and less than 0.3% sits in the top ten. Input material: PBMCs. These receptors originate from a girl under two years old in good health and CMV-seronegative. CDR3s include the opening cysteine and the closing phenylalanine or tryptophan. The order of the fields is V gene, J gene, clone size, D gene, CDR3 DNA, CDR3 protein. The D gene is left open where the match is weak. Expanded clones are given a class, and other clones once, few, many or no size at all.

TRBV7-3,TRBJ1-6,once,TRBD1,TGTGCCAGCAGCCTAGGGACAGGGTTTTCTAATTCACCCCTCCATTTT,CASSLGTGFSNSPLHF
TRBV5-1,TRBJ2-6,few,NA,TGCGCCAGCCAACCCGACACAGGGACCGGGGCCAACGTCCTGACTTTC,CASQPDTGTGANVLTF
TRBV30,TRBJ1-5,NA,NA,TGTGCCTGGAGCCAGGGGTTGAGCAATCAGCCCCAGCATTTT,CAWSQGLSNQPQHF
TRBV7-9,TRBJ2-7,NA,TRBD1,TGTGCCAGCAGCTCCGGGACAGCGAACTACGAGCAGTACTTC,CASSSGTANYEQYF
TRBV7-8,TRBJ2-1,NA,NA,TGTGCCAGCAGCTCGCTAGCGTCCTCACGGCATGGTGAGCAGTTCTTC,CASSSLASSRHGEQFF
TRBV19,TRBJ1-2,NA,TRBD1,TGTGCCAGTACTGCGGGACAGGGATCCTATGGCTACACCTTC,CASTAGQGSYGYTF
TRBV13,TRBJ1-3,NA,NA,TGTGCCAGCAGCTTCAGGTCTGGAAACACCATATATTTT,CASSFRSGNTIYF
TRBV30,TRBJ1-6,NA,TRBD1,TGTGCCTGGTCCCTAGACAGGGAGGTTGAACCCCTCCACTTT,CAWSLDREVEPLHF
TRBV6-1,TRBJ1-1,few,TRBD1,TGTGCCAGCAGTGAAGACAGGGGGTCCACTGAAGCTTTCTTT,CASSEDRGSTEAFF
TRBV2,TRBJ1-2,NA,NA,TGTGCCAGCAGTGAAGGCCGGGCTAACTATGGCTACACCTTC,CASSEGRANYGYTF
TRBV9,TRBJ1-2,few,NA,TGTGCCAGCAGCGTAGAAAGCGAGAACTATGGCTACACCTTC,CASSVESENYGYTF
TRBV6-6,TRBJ1-5,NA,TRBD1,TGTGCCAGCAGTAACGACAGGGGGGGCCAGCCCCAGCATTTT,CASSNDRGGQPQHF